The next 11 T cell receptor beta chains were all read from a single sample in a study of post-analysis software for immune sequencing data. Study-wide results and limits: Higher frequency in patients than in controls was seen for about five TRBV segments, with TRBV5-6, TRBV5-1 and TRBV20-1 among them.

These receptors have no identified antigens. Sequencing libraries made from TCR beta cDNA carried unique molecular identifiers. TCRdb used MiXCR to reprocess the PCR reads, holding one entry per CDR3 protein. The sample shows roughly 600,000 distinct CDR3 sequences, around 40% of them seen only once. Material for sequencing was blood. These receptor sequences come from a girl aged 5-17 years with multiple sclerosis.

CDR3 sequence: CATSDRDEQYF. The CDR3, as DNA: TGTGCCACCAGCGACCGGGATGAGCAGTACTTC. The chain combines TRBV15 with TRBJ2-5, with D possibly TRBD2 on 5 matching bases. Germline CDR1 and CDR2: LNHNV and YYDKDF (reference sequence). There are 11 residues in the CDR3. Trimming removed 5 bases from V and 11 bases from J, with 12 bases in between.

This clonotype was seen more than once but under ten times. The junction and the germline gene differ at one end; a read error may be behind it. The chain uses TRBV7-7 and TRBJ2-3; TRBD2 agrees at 13 bases. This CDR3 region has 15 residues. Germline CDR1 and CDR2: SSHAT and FNYEAQ (reference sequence). The CDR3 protein is CASSFGTSGADTQYF. The CDR3 region has the DNA TGTGCTAGCAGCTTCGGGACTAGCGGGGCAGATACGCAGTATTTT.

The chain uses TRBV29-1 and TRBJ1-2, with D unclear. The CDR3 runs to 12 residues. Germline loops: CDR1 SQVTM, CDR2 ANQGSEA. The V end was cut by 2 bases, the J end by 6 bases, with 10 bases between. The CDR3 protein is CSVEMSWNGYTF. CDR3 sequence (DNA): TGCAGCGTTGAAATGAGCTGGAATGGCTACACCTTC.

The chain links TRBV9 to TRBJ2-3; 12 nucleotides agree with TRBD2. Germline V gene sequence: CDR1 SGDLS, CDR2 YYNGEE. The CDR3 contains 15 residues. After removal of 0 bases from V and 7 bases from J, the junction contained 3 bases not matched to a gene. The CDR3 coding sequence is TGTGCCAGCAGCGTAGCTAGCGGGAGGGCCAATACGCAGTATTTT. Its protein product is CASSVASGRANTQYF.

The chain links TRBV5-1 to TRBJ1-2, with TRBD1 matching 7 bases. CDR3 size: 13 residues. After removal of 0 bases from V and 8 bases from J, the junction contained 4 bases not matched to a gene. The germline gives CDR1 SGHRS, CDR2 YFSETQ. The CDR3 here is CASSLGQGGGYTF. The CDR3 region has the DNA TGCGCCAGCAGCTTGGGACAGGGAGGAGGCTACACCTTC.

V and J are TRBV6-1 and TRBJ1-2; TRBD1 might be the D (5 bases). Germline assignment: CDR1 MNHNS and CDR2 SASEGT. This CDR3 is built from 16 residues. V lost 5 bases to trimming and J lost 0 bases, with 16 bases between them. The CDR3 coding sequence is TGTGCCAGCAGTAGAAGCGGTGGGACGGCTAACTATGGCTACACCTTC. It encodes CASSRSGGTANYGYTF.

This chain joins TRBV4-2 and TRBJ2-7; D is unresolved. The V and J ends lost 0 bases and 3 bases respectively, with 9 bases between them. CDR3 length equals 14 residues. The V gene's germline CDR1 is LGHNA and CDR2 YNFKEQ. For the CDR3, the DNA is TGTGCCAGCAGCCAAGACGGTGAAGGCTACGAGCAGTACTTC. Its translation is CASSQDGEGYEQYF.

J is TRBJ1-2 and V is TRBV27; D ambiguous. CDR1 is MNHEY, CDR2 SMNVEV, per germline (reference sequence). V was trimmed by 4 bases and J by 8 bases, leaving 14 bases between them. The CDR3 has 13 residues. This CDR3 is CASSSAGERGYTF. In DNA form, the CDR3 reads TGTGCCAGCAGTTCGGCCGGGGAAAGAGGCTACACCTTC.

The chain links TRBV6-1 to TRBJ2-7; D perhaps matches TRBD1 (7 bases). V lost 10 bases and J 5 bases, leaving 18 bases between the germline ends. This CDR3 comprises 13 residues. Germline V CDR1 and CDR2: MNHNS, SASEGT. CDR3 DNA: TGTGCCACCTTCCCAGGGGGGCGCCACGAGCAGTACTTC. Its translation is CATFPGGRHEQYF.

This sequence joins TRBV25-1 and TRBJ1-2, with D perhaps TRBD1 (5 bases). The CDR3 has 12 residues. Germline V gene lookup returns CDR1 MGHDK and CDR2 SYGVNS. Trimming cost V 6 bases and J 6 bases, with 11 bases left between them. CDR3 protein: CASSEGANGYTF. The CDR3 nucleotides are TGTGCCAGCAGCGAAGGGGCCAATGGCTACACCTTC.

This chain links TRBV6-5 with TRBJ2-7; the D gene is possibly TRBD1 (6 bases). The germline V gene encodes CDR1 MNHEY and CDR2 SVGAGI. Trimming removed 0 bases at V and 2 bases at J, with 17 bases between. The CDR3 contains 17 residues. The CDR3 sequence is CASSYSRGYWGPYEQYF. DNA of the CDR3: TGTGCCAGCAGTTACTCGAGGGGGTATTGGGGTCCCTACGAGCAGTACTTC.